This T cell receptor (beta chain) was identified in a study of molecular identifiers for immune sequencing clone quantification. Of note for this clonotype: The antigen remains unidentified.

Findings and caveats of the study: Beyond 20 RNA copies, clones held over 97% of effector molecules, compared with under 1% in naive cells.

TCRdb reprocessed the PCR reads with MiXCR, giving one entry per CDR3 protein. Of approximately 630,000 distinct CDR3 sequences listed, about 25% are singletons. V lost 5 bases and J lost 3, with 10 bases in between. Per the germline V gene, CDR1 is KGHDR and CDR2 is SFDVKD. This CDR3 has 13 residues. The receptor was derived from a human donor in good health. Some libraries in this study had Jurkat cell RNA spiked in. V gene TRBV24-1 combines with J gene TRBJ2-7; D might be TRBD1 or TRBD2, each matching 5 bases. Sequencing was done on a sample of naive CD8+ T cells from blood, with Jurkat cell RNA spiked in. Indicated subset: FACS-sorted CD8+CD4-CCR7+CD45RA+ naive T cells. The CDR3 reads CATSAGANYEQYF. CDR3 DNA: TGTGCCACCAGTGCCGGGGCGAACTACGAGCAGTACTTC.